This TCR beta chain was profiled in a study of cytomegalovirus exposure and HLA in healthy donors. General observations from the study: In a later analysis, CMV-associated beta chains were mostly HLA-associated, it appeared. The productive fraction for most TCR beta V segments was about 90% or about 30% in an earlier analysis.

Germline V gives CDR1 MNHEY, CDR2 SVGAGI. V lost 4 bases, J lost 4 bases, and 8 bases stayed unmatched. CDR3 length equals 16 residues. About this clone itself: Its specificity is not known.

Amplification used 60 Vbeta primers and 13 Jbeta primers. Assay: immunoSEQ multiplex PCR; the TCRdb copy retains only in-frame clones and omits some. The table shows about 83,000 clones, with about three quarters occurring only once. The chain recombines TRBV6-5 with TRBJ2-3; 10 bases line up with TRBD2. The sequence derives from a man in his fifties or sixties in good health and CMV-seronegative. Sequencing was carried out using PBMCs. This CDR3 is CASSLGLAGVADTQYF. CDR3 sequence (DNA): TGTGCCAGCAGTTTAGGGCTAGCGGGAGTCGCAGATACGCAGTATTTT.